These T cell receptor beta chains were read from a single sample in a study of CD8+ T cells in alopecia areata. Data came from immunoSEQ multiplex PCR; TCRdb stores just in-frame clones and leaves some out. The sample records some 110,000 clones, approximately 59% being singletons. The specimen comprised CD8+ T cells sorted from blood, sampled at week 4, from a patient treated with tofacitinib. These receptors were obtained from a human donor with alopecia areata. The CDR3 runs from the conserved cysteine through the conserved F or W. A D gene is named only where the DNA matches it firmly. Clone size, where shown, is once, few, many, or a class for clones that have expanded.

j_gene	abundance	v_gene	d_gene	CDR3aa	CDR3nt
TRBJ1-2	few	TRBV7-9	TRBD1	CASSPATGEGDGYTF	TGTGCCAGCAGCCCTGCGACAGGGGAGGGGGATGGCTACACCTTC
TRBJ2-3	few	TRBV5-1	TRBD2	CATQGVGGGRTDTQYF	TGCGCCACCCAGGGAGTTGGCGGGGGGCGGACAGATACGCAGTATTTT
TRBJ1-2	NA	TRBV4-1	NA	CASSQDQVGSYGYTF	TGCGCCAGCAGCCAAGATCAAGTCGGAAGCTATGGCTACACCTTC
TRBJ2-1	NA	TRBV30	NA	CAWSPVFEFMFF	TGTGCCTGGAGTCCGGTCTTCGAGTTCATGTTCTTC
TRBJ2-7	NA	TRBV29-1	NA	CSVYEGSSYEQYF	TGCAGCGTTTATGAGGGGAGCTCCTACGAGCAGTACTTC
TRBJ2-5	NA	TRBV29-1	TRBD1	CSVEDSNGQGRETQYF	TGCAGCGTTGAAGATTCCAACGGACAGGGAAGAGAGACCCAGTACTTC
TRBJ2-7	NA	TRBV30	NA	CAWSAGAYEQYF	TGTGCCTGGAGTGCGGGGGCTTACGAGCAGTACTTC
TRBJ2-5	NA	TRBV7-2	NA	CASSQQVRETQYF	TGTGCCAGCAGCCAACAGGTCCGGGAGACCCAGTACTTC
TRBJ2-2	NA	TRBV7-9	NA	CASSLLPWTGELFF	TGTGCCAGCAGCTTACTTCCCTGGACCGGGGAGCTGTTTTTT
TRBJ2-2	few	TRBV30	NA	CAWSASSLGTGELFF	TGTGCCTGGAGTGCCTCCTCCCTCGGGACAGGGGAGCTGTTTTTT
TRBJ2-5	few	TRBV29-1	NA	CSAQKMGDQGTQYF	TGCAGCGCCCAAAAGATGGGGGACCAGGGGACCCAGTACTTC
TRBJ1-2	NA	TRBV9	NA	CASSGQDYGYTF	TGTGCCAGCAGCGGTCAGGACTATGGCTACACCTTC
TRBJ2-7	NA	TRBV7-9	NA	CASSWEIRAYEQYF	TGTGCCAGCAGCTGGGAGATTCGGGCCTACGAGCAGTACTTC
TRBJ2-7	NA	TRBV2	NA	CASSDLRGLYEQYF	TGTGCCAGCAGTGACTTGCGGGGTTTGTACGAGCAGTACTTC
TRBJ2-7	NA	TRBV30	NA	CAWSVRESYEQYF	TGTGCCTGGAGTGTTAGGGAGTCCTACGAGCAGTACTTC
TRBJ1-2	few	TRBV29-1	NA	CSVIFQLYGYTF	TGCAGCGTTATCTTCCAGCTCTATGGCTACACCTTC
TRBJ2-1	NA	TRBV13	TRBD1	CASSQRTGGSLMQFF	TGTGCCAGCAGCCAAAGGACAGGGGGCTCCCTGATGCAGTTCTTC
TRBJ2-1	NA	TRBV30	TRBD1	CAWDQGTANDEQFF	TGTGCCTGGGATCAGGGGACAGCTAACGATGAGCAGTTCTTC
TRBJ2-7	NA	TRBV29-1	NA	CSIRDTSYEQYF	TGCAGCATCCGGGACACTTCCTACGAGCAGTACTTC
TRBJ2-1	NA	TRBV11-2	NA	CASSLHVEMSYNEQFF	TGTGCCAGCAGCCTTCACGTCGAGATGTCCTACAATGAGCAGTTCTTC
TRBJ2-5	few	TRBV10-3	NA	CAISEGTEETQYF	TGTGCCATCAGTGAGGGGACCGAAGAGACCCAGTACTTC
TRBJ1-2	NA	TRBV7-9	NA	CASSSPPLDGYTF	TGTGCCAGCAGCTCCCCCCCGCTGGATGGCTACACCTTC
TRBJ2-3	NA	TRBV5-1	TRBD2	CASSSGTSSTDTQYF	TGCGCCAGCAGCTCCGGGACTAGCAGCACAGATACGCAGTATTTT
TRBJ2-7	NA	TRBV25-1	TRBD1	CASSTGQGGYEQYF	TGTGCCAGCAGTACCGGACAGGGGGGCTACGAGCAGTACTTC
TRBJ2-7	NA	TRBV30	NA	CAWRMTPEAEQYF	TGTGCCTGGAGGATGACCCCCGAGGCCGAGCAGTACTTC
TRBJ1-4	NA	TRBV30	TRBD1	CAWSDGDRANEKLFF	TGTGCCTGGAGTGACGGGGACAGAGCAAATGAAAAACTGTTTTTT
TRBJ2-3	NA	TRBV29-1	NA	CSVEWAGYEDTQYF	TGCAGCGTTGAATGGGCAGGGTATGAAGATACGCAGTATTTT
TRBJ1-1	once	TRBV29-1	NA	CSVTEGLNTEAFF	TGCAGCGTCACGGAGGGGTTGAACACTGAAGCTTTCTTT
TRBJ1-1	NA	TRBV23-1	NA	CASYLQGQGTEAFF	TGCGCCAGCTATTTACAGGGTCAGGGCACTGAAGCTTTCTTT
TRBJ1-1	NA	TRBV30	NA	CAWSVGWVKTEAFF	TGTGCCTGGAGTGTGGGTTGGGTGAAGACTGAAGCTTTCTTT
TRBJ2-2	NA	TRBV29-1	NA	CSVVSEEDQELFF	TGCAGCGTTGTTAGTGAGGAGGATCAGGAGCTGTTTTTT
TRBJ1-2	few	TRBV30	TRBD1	CAWSTGQGNGYTF	TGTGCCTGGAGTACGGGACAGGGGAATGGCTACACCTTC
TRBJ2-3	NA	TRBV4-1	NA	CASSHILYSTDTQYF	TGCGCCAGCAGCCATATTCTTTACAGCACAGATACGCAGTATTTT
TRBJ2-5	NA	TRBV7-6	NA	CASSLAGGQETQYF	TGTGCCAGCAGCTTAGCCGGGGGTCAGGAGACCCAGTACTTC
TRBJ2-5	NA	TRBV29-1	NA	CSVDLGYQETQYF	TGCAGCGTTGACTTGGGGTACCAAGAGACCCAGTACTTC
TRBJ1-1	once	TRBV30	NA	CAWSVVLNTEAFF	TGTGCCTGGAGTGTAGTCCTTAACACTGAAGCTTTCTTT
TRBJ1-2	NA	TRBV27	NA	CASSPLTPNYGYTF	TGTGCCAGCAGTCCTCTAACGCCTAACTATGGCTACACCTTC
TRBJ2-7	few	TRBV7-6	TRBD1	CASSLVIVDRVPYEQYF	TGTGCCAGCAGCTTAGTTATCGTGGACAGGGTACCCTACGAGCAGTACTTC
TRBJ1-2	NA	TRBV30	TRBD1	CAWTGGSGYTF	TGTGCCTGGACAGGGGGTAGCGGCTACACCTTC
TRBJ1-1	NA	TRBV29-1	NA	CSVWANTEAFF	TGCAGCGTTTGGGCGAATACTGAAGCTTTCTTT
TRBJ2-7	few	TRBV29-1	NA	CSVEEQGDDEQYF	TGCAGCGTTGAAGAACAGGGTGACGACGAGCAGTACTTC
TRBJ1-2	NA	TRBV30	NA	CAWSFAGNYGYTF	TGTGCCTGGAGTTTCGCCGGTAACTATGGCTACACCTTC
TRBJ1-2	few	TRBV14	TRBD1	CASSQKGDRHPPYGYTF	TGTGCCAGCAGCCAAAAGGGGGACAGACATCCCCCCTATGGCTACACCTTC
TRBJ2-3	NA	TRBV2	NA	CASSDYGGTDTQYF	TGTGCCAGCAGTGACTACGGGGGCACAGATACGCAGTATTTT
TRBJ2-6	NA	TRBV2	NA	CASFQLPSGANVLTF	TGTGCCAGCTTTCAGCTTCCCTCTGGGGCCAACGTCCTGACTTTC
TRBJ1-1	NA	TRBV27	NA	CARDRNTEAFF	TGTGCCAGAGACAGGAACACTGAAGCTTTCTTT
TRBJ2-1	NA	TRBV7-2	NA	CASSLMATTSYNEQFF	TGTGCCAGCAGCTTAATGGCGACCACTTCCTACAATGAGCAGTTCTTC
TRBJ1-2	few	TRBV29-1	TRBD1	CSSDRGDGYTF	TGCAGCTCGGACAGGGGAGACGGCTACACCTTC
TRBJ2-5	NA	TRBV5-1	NA	CASSLGPVQETQYF	TGCGCCAGCAGCTTGGGACCGGTCCAAGAGACCCAGTACTTC
TRBJ1-4	NA	TRBV27	NA	CASSLEGGLGTELFF	TGTGCCAGCAGTTTAGAAGGGGGGCTAGGAACCGAACTGTTTTTT
TRBJ2-1	NA	TRBV7-9	NA	CASSSTTAYNEQFF	TGTGCCAGCAGCTCAACAACCGCTTACAATGAGCAGTTCTTC
TRBJ2-5	few	TRBV29-1	TRBD1	CSARTGRWSQYF	TGCAGCGCTCGGACAGGCAGGTGGTCCCAGTACTTC
TRBJ2-7	NA	TRBV11-2	NA	CASSLGTESSYEQYF	TGTGCCAGCAGCTTAGGGACAGAGAGCTCCTACGAGCAGTACTTC
TRBJ2-5	few	TRBV15	NA	CATSSSMGETQYF	TGTGCCACCAGCTCCTCCATGGGAGAGACCCAGTACTTC
TRBJ2-3	many	TRBV6-5	TRBD1	CASSGTGGADTQYF	TGTGCCAGCAGCGGGACAGGGGGCGCAGATACGCAGTATTTT
TRBJ2-7	NA	TRBV7-2	TRBD1	CASSRGTGGIYEQYF	TGTGCCAGCAGCCGGGGGACAGGGGGCATATACGAGCAGTACTTC
TRBJ2-1	NA	TRBV27	TRBD1	CASSSGQNYNEQFF	TGTGCCAGCAGTTCGGGACAGAACTACAATGAGCAGTTCTTC
TRBJ2-1	NA	TRBV30	TRBD2	CAWSWAGDDNEQFF	TGTGCCTGGAGTTGGGCGGGGGATGACAATGAGCAGTTCTTC
TRBJ1-2	few	TRBV4-2	TRBD1	CASSQRGVPGQGTGYTF	TGTGCCAGCAGCCAACGGGGGGTACCGGGACAGGGGACTGGCTACACCTTC